One and the same sample provided the 23 T cell receptor beta chains below, sequenced in a study of blood T cell repertoires in COVID-19. Clones were sequenced by immunoSEQ multiplex PCR, and TCRdb holds only the in-frame ones, with some missing. Counted here are about 99,000 clones, 80% to 90% occurring once; the ten biggest clones make up roughly 14%. Sequencing was performed on peripheral blood. The receptors here all came from a man in his fifties with acute or convalescent COVID-19.

The chain employs TRBV14 and TRBJ2-5; the match to TRBD1 covers 7 bases. CDR1 and CDR2 (germline): SGHDN, FVKESK. The CDR3 is 14 amino acids. J gave up 2 bases and V 3 bases, and 3 bases lay outside the gene matches. CDR3 in amino acids: CASSQTGRQETQYF. CDR3 in DNA: TGTGCCAGCAGCCAGACAGGGAGACAAGAGACCCAGTACTTC.

This chain uses TRBV5-1 with TRBJ2-1; 10 bases map to TRBD2. The CDR3 loop spans 15 amino acids. V lost 4 bases to trimming and J lost 9 bases; unmatched junction nucleotides: 10. Germline CDR1 is SGHRS and CDR2 is YFSETQ. CDR3 residues: CASSAGLAEGGEQFF. In DNA, the CDR3 is TGCGCCAGCAGCGCTGGACTAGCGGAGGGCGGTGAGCAGTTCTTC.

The chain combines TRBV10-1 with TRBJ2-6; possibly TRBD1 for D (6 bases). The CDR3 is made up of 17 amino acids. Germline V gives CDR1 WNHNN, CDR2 SYGVQD (reference sequence). V was cut by 3 bases and J by 3 bases, with 15 bases left in between. CDR3 loop: CASSENRGGVGANVLTF. The CDR3 nucleotides are TGCGCCAGCAGTGAAAACCGAGGGGGAGTTGGGGCCAACGTCCTGACTTTC.

The chain combines TRBV28 with TRBJ2-1, with D hard to call. Germline loops: CDR1 MDHEN, CDR2 SYDVKM. This CDR3 contains 13 residues. V lost 4 bases and J 7 bases, leaving 11 bases between the germline ends. The CDR3 reads CASSSPTKNEQFF. For the CDR3, the DNA is TGTGCCAGCAGTTCCCCTACGAAAAATGAGCAGTTCTTC.

The chain links TRBV3-1 (or the pseudogene TRBV3-2) to TRBJ2-7, with D possibly matching TRBD2 (6 bases). V lost 4 bases, J lost 2 bases, and 12 bases lay in between. This CDR3 contains 14 residues. From germline, CDR1 is LGHDT and CDR2 YNNKEL (reference sequence). In DNA, the CDR3 is TGTGCCAGCAGCCCGGGACTGGTAGCCTACGAGCAGTACTTC. It yields the protein CASSPGLVAYEQYF.

This clone has only one observation. This chain joins TRBV7-9 and TRBJ2-1, with 7 nucleotides matching TRBD1. Germline CDR1 SEHNR, CDR2 FQNEAQ (reference sequence). The length of the CDR3 is 17 residues. V dropped 7 bases and J dropped 5; count of bases not matched to a gene: 17. The CDR3 DNA sequence: TGTGCCAGCAACCCCGCCCTAGACAGGGTACGGAACAATGAGCAGTTCTTC. Its translation is CASNPALDRVRNNEQFF. The whole variable domain, filled in from reference TRBV7-9 and TRBJ2-1, reads DTGVSQNPRHKITKRGQNVTFRCDPISEHNRLYWYRQTLGQGPEFLTYFQNEAQLEKSRLLSDRFSAERPKGSFSTLEIQRTEQGDSAMYLCASNPALDRVRNNEQFFGPGTRLTVL.

This chain connects TRBV7-2 to TRBJ2-3; 9 bases align to TRBD2. The V gene end was trimmed by 7 bases and the J gene end by 0 bases; junction bases not matched to a gene: 2. The CDR3 is 14 amino acids. CDR1 and CDR2 (germline): SGHTA, FQGNSA. Here the CDR3 reads CASNSGGSTDTQYF. The CDR3 nucleotides are TGTGCCAGCAATAGCGGGGGTAGCACAGATACGCAGTATTTT.

This chain connects TRBV28 to TRBJ2-2; a possible D gene is TRBD2 (6 bases). The CDR3 runs 13 residues. The germline V gene encodes CDR1 MDHEN and CDR2 SYDVKM. Trimming shortened V by 8 bases and J by 6 bases, and 13 bases separated the two germline ends. The CDR3 protein is CASGGTVPGELFF. CDR3 DNA sequence: TGTGCCAGCGGGGGGACCGTCCCCGGGGAGCTGTTTTTT.

The rearrangement joins TRBV11-2 to TRBJ2-3; perhaps TRBD1 as D (5 bases). The germline V gene encodes CDR1 SGHAT and CDR2 FQNNGV. The CDR3 spans 15 residues. The V and J ends lost 4 bases and 4 bases respectively, with 15 bases between them. The CDR3 DNA reads TGTGCCAGCAGCTCCTTTAGGGGTGGTCCAGATACGCAGTATTTT. It codes for CASSSFRGGPDTQYF.

V usage is TRBV27 and J usage is TRBJ2-7; 10 bases map to TRBD1. This CDR3 comprises 15 residues. Germline V lookup: CDR1 MNHEY, CDR2 SMNVEV (reference sequence). The V segment lost 5 bases and the J segment 4 bases; nucleotides outside the gene matches: 8. CDR3 in DNA: TGTGCCAGCAGTCCAACCAGGGGACAGGGGTACGAGCAGTACTTC. Its translation: CASSPTRGQGYEQYF.

V usage is TRBV24-1 and J usage is TRBJ2-1; 11 positions match TRBD2. The CDR3 spans 14 residues. CDR1 and CDR2 (germline): KGHDR, SFDVKD. With V trimmed by 4 bases and J by 10 bases, 5 bases remained unmatched. CDR3 amino acids: CATSDRGLAGEQFF. The DNA of the CDR3 is TGTGCCACCAGTGACCGAGGACTAGCGGGCGAGCAGTTCTTC.

The V and J genes are TRBV4-2 and TRBJ2-2, with 12 bases matching TRBD2. This CDR3 spans 17 amino acids. V lost 6 bases and J lost 3; bases outside the gene matches: 8. Germline lookup yields CDR1 LGHNA and CDR2 YNFKEQ. The CDR3 here is CASSPGTSGQYTGELFF. In nucleotides, the CDR3 is TGTGCCAGCAGTCCCGGGACTAGCGGGCAGTACACCGGGGAGCTGTTTTTT.

J is TRBJ2-1 and V is TRBV9, with 8 bases aligning to TRBD2. The CDR3 totals 16 residues. V trimming: 0 bases; J trimming: 0 bases; junction bases outside the gene matches: 2. CDR1 and CDR2 from the germline V gene are SGDLS and YYNGEE. The CDR3 DNA follows: TGTGCCAGCAGCGTAGCGGGGGGGAGCTCCTACAATGAGCAGTTCTTC. Translation gives CASSVAGGSSYNEQFF.

The CDR3 DNA is TGCGCCAGCAGCTCCCGGAGGGGACAGGTTACCGGGGAGCTGTTTTTT. Protein sequence: CASSSRRGQVTGELFF. This chain uses TRBV4-1 with TRBJ2-2; 8 bases are shared with TRBD1. The CDR3 contains 16 residues. CDR1 is MGHRA, CDR2 YSYEKL, per germline. V shed 5 bases, J shed 5 bases, and the junction held 10 bases outside the gene matches.

The rearrangement joins TRBV18 to TRBJ1-2; TRBD1 is a possible D gene (5 bases). CDR1 and CDR2 from the germline V gene are KGHSH and LQKENI. Trimming took off 6 bases at V and 5 bases at J, with 22 bases between the two ends. The CDR3 sequence is 16 residues long. The CDR3 bases are TGTGCCAGCTCGCTTGAAGAACAGGCCCGTTCGTATGGCTACACCTTC. Its translation: CASSLEEQARSYGYTF. Using reference TRBV18 and TRBJ1-2 for the parts outside the CDR3, the full variable domain is NAGVMQNPRHLVRRRGQEARLRCSPMKGHSHVYWYRQLPEEGLKFMVYLQKENIIDESGMPKERFSAEFPKEGPSILRIQQVVRGDSAAYFCASSLEEQARSYGYTFGSGTRLTVV.

This chain uses TRBV30 with TRBJ2-3, with TRBD2 matching 7 bases. The junction had 19 bases not matched to a gene; V was cut back by 2 bases and J by 8 bases. This CDR3 has 17 residues. Germline CDR1 GTSNPN, CDR2 SVGIG (reference sequence). This chain's CDR3 is CAWSPPREGPSASTQYF. CDR3 nucleotide sequence: TGTGCCTGGAGTCCTCCCAGGGAGGGACCTTCAGCCAGTACGCAGTATTTT.

The chain has TRBV6-1 and TRBJ1-1; 8 bases line up with TRBD1. V lost 3 bases and J lost 4; bases outside the gene matches: 4. Germline V gene sequence: CDR1 MNHNS, CDR2 SASEGT. There are 14 residues in the CDR3. CDR3 DNA sequence: TGTGCCAGCAGTGACCAGACAGGGGTCACTGAAGCTTTCTTT. Encoded protein: CASSDQTGVTEAFF.

The rearrangement uses TRBV10-3 and TRBJ2-1; 15 bases agree with TRBD2. Germline V gene data show CDR1 as ENHRY and CDR2 as SYGVKD. CDR3 length: 18 amino acids. V lost 10 bases and J lost 0; bases outside the gene matches: 10. The chain's CDR3 is CATHYGTSGRSSYNEQFF. The CDR3 DNA reads TGTGCCACCCATTATGGGACTAGCGGGAGGAGCTCCTACAATGAGCAGTTCTTC.

The rearrangement uses TRBV9 and TRBJ2-2; D remains unclear. Trimming shortened V by 0 bases and J by 7 bases, and 7 bases separated the two germline ends. CDR3 length: 13 amino acids. Germline assignment: CDR1 SGDLS and CDR2 YYNGEE. The CDR3 region has the DNA TGTGCCAGCAGCGTAGGTTTACTCGGGGAGCTGTTTTTT. This sequence encodes CASSVGLLGELFF.

The rearrangement joins TRBV15 to TRBJ1-1, with D hard to call. The CDR3 runs to 15 residues. V dropped 1 base and J dropped 3 bases, with 12 bases sitting between them. From germline, CDR1 is LNHNV and CDR2 YYDKDF (reference sequence). The CDR3 region has the DNA TGTGCCACCAGCAGAGCCGGGAATCAGGACACTGAAGCTTTCTTT. Amino acid sequence: CATSRAGNQDTEAFF.

The chain recombines TRBV7-9 with TRBJ1-2; 7 positions agree with TRBD1. The CDR3 covers 14 residues. The V segment lost 6 bases and the J segment 4 bases; nucleotides outside the gene matches: 8. The germline gives CDR1 SEHNR, CDR2 FQNEAQ (reference sequence). The CDR3 loop reads CASSPQGLGYGYTF. The CDR3 DNA follows: TGTGCCAGCAGTCCACAGGGGCTGGGCTATGGCTACACCTTC. The full variable domain, completed using reference TRBV7-9 and TRBJ1-2, is DTGVSQNPRHKITKRGQNVTFRCDPISEHNRLYWYRQTLGQGPEFLTYFQNEAQLEKSRLLSDRFSAERPKGSFSTLEIQRTEQGDSAMYLCASSPQGLGYGYTFGSGTRLTVV.

The chain couples TRBV7-9 to TRBJ2-5; D remains ambiguous. This CDR3 has 14 amino acids. Per germline, CDR1 SEHNR and CDR2 FQNEAQ (reference sequence). Trimming stripped 5 bases from V and 5 bases from J, with 15 bases between. The DNA for the CDR3 is TGTGCCAGCAGCCCGACAAGTCCCGGCGAGACCCAGTACTTC. Translation gives CASSPTSPGETQYF. Full variable domain (rest looked up from reference TRBV7-9 and TRBJ2-5): DTGVSQNPRHKITKRGQNVTFRCDPISEHNRLYWYRQTLGQGPEFLTYFQNEAQLEKSRLLSDRFSAERPKGSFSTLEIQRTEQGDSAMYLCASSPTSPGETQYFGPGTRLLVL.

The chain recombines TRBV6-2 or TRBV6-3 with TRBJ2-1, with 9 bases fitting TRBD2. The germline V gene encodes CDR1 MNHEY and CDR2 SVGEGT. Trimming cost V 5 bases and J 10 bases; bases outside gene matches: 12. CDR3 size: 15 residues. Here the CDR3 reads CASSTSSGALGEQFF. The CDR3 DNA reads as TGTGCCAGCAGTACATCTAGCGGGGCCCTCGGGGAGCAGTTCTTC.